In its sample, the clone carrying this T cell receptor delta chain was seen many times. These data are taken from a study of human gamma delta and Vdelta1 T cells. TCRdb re-called the PCR reads with CATT. The sample shows about 6,100 delta-chain clones, almost 9.5% of them seen only once. V was pared by 0 bases and J by 7 bases, with 12 bases between. This CDR3 spans 14 amino acids. Germline V gene lookup returns CDR1 TSWWSYY and CDR2 QGS. V and J are TRDV1 and TRDJ1; D may be TRDD3 (5 bases). What was sequenced was naive CD27+ Vdelta1 gamma-delta T cells from blood. This TCR derives from a human donor in good health. The CDR3 region is CALGELTPGGKLIF. The CDR3 DNA reads TGTGCTCTTGGGGAACTGACCCCCGGGGGTAAACTCATCTTT.